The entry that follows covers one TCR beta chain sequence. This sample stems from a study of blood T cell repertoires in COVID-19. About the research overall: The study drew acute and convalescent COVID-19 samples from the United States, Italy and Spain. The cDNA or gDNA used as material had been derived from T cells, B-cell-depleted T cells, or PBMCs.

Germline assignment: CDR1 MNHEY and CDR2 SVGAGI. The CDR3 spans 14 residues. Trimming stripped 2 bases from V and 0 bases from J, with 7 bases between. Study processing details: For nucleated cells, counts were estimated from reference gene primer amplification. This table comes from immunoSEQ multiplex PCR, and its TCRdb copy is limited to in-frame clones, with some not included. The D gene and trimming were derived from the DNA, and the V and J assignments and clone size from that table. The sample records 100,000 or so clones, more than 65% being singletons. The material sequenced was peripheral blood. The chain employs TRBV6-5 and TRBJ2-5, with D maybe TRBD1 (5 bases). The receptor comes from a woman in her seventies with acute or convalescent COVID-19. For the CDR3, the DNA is TGTGCCAGCAGTTACCCAGGGTACCAAGAGACCCAGTACTTC. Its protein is CASSYPGYQETQYF.